This T cell receptor beta chain stems from a study of cytomegalovirus exposure and HLA in healthy donors. General observations from the study: Several of the most significant clusters appeared, in a later analysis, to be linked to common viral pathogens. Roughly uniform depth of sequencing across donors was assumed in presence/absence analyses. The authors confirmed in vitro that a few CMV-associated chains were specific for CMV antigens.

A note on this clone: What it recognizes is unknown.

Every donor was a healthy person donating bone marrow. Primers for the PCR totalled 60 Vbeta and 13 Jbeta. Produced via immunoSEQ multiplex PCR; TCRdb's table is partial and in-frame only. The sample consists of 95,000 to 110,000 clones, roughly 75% of them appearing once. Trimming shortened V by 1 base and J by 2 bases, and 10 bases separated the two germline ends. Germline values: CDR1 SGHKS, CDR2 YYEKEE (reference sequence). The CDR3 runs to 16 residues. This clonotype originated in a woman between 40 and 55 years old in good health and CMV-seronegative. The genes are TRBV5-5 and TRBJ2-6; perhaps TRBD1 as D (5 bases). Sequencing was performed on PBMCs. The CDR3: CASSLLGQTGANVLTF. The CDR3 nucleotides are TGTGCCAGCAGCTTGTTAGGACAAACTGGGGCCAACGTCCTGACTTTC.